Listed below are T cell receptor beta chains from one sample, sequenced in a study of Graves' ophthalmopathy and Graves' hyperthyroidism. TCRdb re-called the multiplex PCR reads with MiXCR, one entry per CDR3 protein. Here the sample spans 620,000 or so distinct CDR3 sequences, approximately 22% being singletons. Sequencing input: peripheral blood. Receptors originate from a woman younger than 35 with stable Graves' hyperthyroidism. Some clones in this sample may be carry-over from other donors' samples. Both conserved end residues are part of each CDR3. A D gene is named only where the DNA matches it firmly. Size is stated for part of the rows, as once, few or many counts, or as a class when the clone is expanded.

D gene,J gene,V gene,clone size,CDR3 protein,CDR3 DNA
NA,TRBJ2-5,TRBV29-1,many,CSVVIQNQETQYF,TGCAGCGTTGTGATACAGAACCAAGAGACCCAGTACTTC
NA,TRBJ1-2,TRBV5-6,NA,CASSLLPRFYGYTF,TGTGCCAGCAGCTTGCTTCCAAGATTCTATGGCTACACCTTC
NA,TRBJ1-1,TRBV15,many,CATSRERGHWNTEAFF,TGTGCCACCAGCAGAGAGAGGGGACATTGGAACACTGAAGCTTTCTTT
NA,TRBJ1-5,TRBV30,few,CAWSYGENQPQHF,TGTGCCTGGAGTTATGGAGAGAATCAGCCCCAGCATTTT
NA,TRBJ1-3,TRBV11-2,many,CASTTGGLAGNTIYF,TGTGCCAGCACCACAGGAGGACTCGCTGGAAACACCATATATTTT
NA,TRBJ2-4,TRBV6-1,few,CASSEDSRLGIKYF,TGTGCCAGCAGTGAAGATTCGCGGTTGGGCATTAAGTACTTC
TRBD1,TRBJ2-6,TRBV19,NA,CASSRPDRGGLSGANVLTF,TGTGCCAGTAGTAGACCGGACAGGGGAGGATTGTCTGGGGCCAACGTCCTGACTTTC
NA,TRBJ1-1,TRBV28,many,CASSFIDRVSEAFF,TGTGCCAGCAGTTTTATTGACCGGGTCTCTGAAGCTTTCTTT
NA,TRBJ2-2,TRBV7-3,NA,CASSHGGENTGELFF,TGTGCCAGCAGCCACGGGGGTGAGAACACCGGGGAGCTGTTTTTT
NA,TRBJ2-3,TRBV6-1,many,CASSERPWTDNTQYF,TGTGCCAGCAGTGAAAGGCCCTGGACAGACAATACGCAGTATTTT
TRBD2,TRBJ2-2,TRBV11-2,many,CASSLKGLVTTGELFF,TGTGCCAGCAGCTTGAAGGGACTAGTAACAACCGGGGAGCTGTTTTTT
NA,TRBJ2-6,TRBV5-1,many,CASSYLGPGANVLTF,TGCGCCAGCAGCTACTTAGGCCCAGGGGCCAACGTCCTGACTTTC
NA,TRBJ1-1,TRBV2,many,CASSEQTEAFF,TGTGCCAGCAGTGAACAGACTGAAGCTTTCTTT
NA,TRBJ2-7,TRBV7-2,many,CASSPPHEQYF,TGTGCCAGCAGCCCCCCCCACGAGCAGTACTTC
NA,TRBJ2-2,TRBV11-2,many,CASSNIRTYGTGELFF,TGTGCCAGCAGCAACATCAGGACATACGGCACCGGGGAGCTGTTTTTT
TRBD1,TRBJ2-7,TRBV15,many,CATSDRAPSEQYF,TGTGCCACCAGCGACAGGGCCCCTAGTGAGCAGTACTTC
NA,TRBJ1-5,TRBV15,NA,CATSSPRDGDQPQHF,TGTGCCACCAGCAGTCCCAGGGACGGGGATCAGCCCCAGCATTTT
TRBD2,TRBJ2-2,TRBV24-1,NA,CATSDLQGWSPGLAGGELFF,TGTGCCACCAGTGATTTACAGGGGTGGTCCCCGGGACTAGCGGGCGGGGAGCTGTTTTTT
NA,TRBJ2-7,TRBV19,NA,CASSMGVNYEQYF,TGTGCCAGTAGTATGGGGGTAAACTACGAGCAGTACTTC
NA,TRBJ1-1,TRBV7-8,NA,CASSFPRDTSNTEAFF,TGTGCCAGCAGCTTCCCGCGCGACACCTCGAACACTGAAGCTTTCTTT
NA,TRBJ2-7,TRBV10-3,many,CAISDRGYEQYF,TGTGCCATCAGTGATCGGGGGTACGAGCAGTACTTC
NA,TRBJ2-7,TRBV27,NA,CASSLFGDKIYEQYF,TGTGCCAGCAGTTTATTTGGGGACAAAATCTACGAGCAGTACTTC
TRBD1,TRBJ1-5,TRBV18,few,CASSPPGQPRGNQPQHF,TGTGCCAGCTCACCACCGGGACAGCCACGGGGGAATCAGCCCCAGCATTTT
NA,TRBJ1-1,TRBV5-1,NA,CASSGTGVSNTDAFF,TGCGCCAGCAGCGGGACCGGGGTCTCGAACACTGACGCTTTCTTT
NA,TRBJ2-7,TRBV20-1,many,CSASDGPPREQYF,TGCAGTGCGTCGGACGGCCCACCCCGCGAGCAGTACTTC
NA,TRBJ2-7,TRBV12-3/TRBV12-4,many,CASSYLGGHEQYF,TGTGCCAGCAGTTACTTGGGAGGCCACGAGCAGTACTTC
TRBD1,TRBJ1-1,TRBV5-1,many,CASSPTARDRVTEAFF,TGCGCCAGCAGCCCCACGGCTAGGGACAGGGTAACTGAAGCTTTCTTT
NA,TRBJ2-7,TRBV4-1,once,CASSQVDWGEQYF,TGCGCCAGCAGCCAAGTGGATTGGGGGGAGCAGTACTTC
TRBD1,TRBJ2-7,TRBV7-2,NA,CASSWFPGQGYEQYF,TGTGCCAGCAGCTGGTTCCCGGGACAGGGCTACGAGCAGTACTTC
NA,TRBJ1-1,TRBV6-1,many,CACSERYMNTEAFF,TGTGCCTGCAGTGAACGGTACATGAACACTGAAGCTTTCTTT
TRBD2,TRBJ2-7,TRBV6-2/TRBV6-3,many,CASSTGGGPSYEQYF,TGTGCCAGCAGTACCGGCGGGGGACCTTCCTACGAGCAGTACTTC
NA,TRBJ2-5,TRBV5-1,few,CASSTSVRETQYF,TGCGCCAGCAGCACAAGCGTTCGTGAGACCCAGTACTTC
NA,TRBJ2-2,TRBV10-3,many,CAIITNTGELFF,TGTGCCATCATCACGAACACCGGGGAGCTGTTTTTT
NA,TRBJ2-2,TRBV6-5,many,CASSITPGELTGELFF,TGTGCCAGCAGTATAACTCCGGGAGAGTTAACCGGGGAGCTGTTTTTT
TRBD1,TRBJ2-3,TRBV10-3,many,CAISGTGGTDTQYF,TGTGCCATCAGTGGGACAGGGGGCACAGATACGCAGTATTTT
NA,TRBJ1-6,TRBV6-4,NA,CASSASKSGNSPLHF,TGTGCCAGCAGTGCCTCAAAATCGGGTAATTCACCCCTCCACTTT
NA,TRBJ1-1,TRBV19,many,CASSNRLFSEAFF,TGTGCCAGTAGTAACAGATTGTTCTCTGAAGCTTTCTTT
TRBD1,TRBJ1-2,TRBV12-3/TRBV12-4,once,CASSSSQGQGVLLAF,TGTGCCAGCAGTTCTTCCCAGGGACAGGGGGTTCTGTTGGCCTTC
NA,TRBJ2-2,TRBV3-1,NA,CASSLQGELFF,TGTGCCAGCAGCCTCCAAGGGGAGCTGTTTTTT
TRBD1,TRBJ2-5,TRBV6-2/TRBV6-3,NA,CASSYPGQAAQYF,TGTGCCAGCAGTTACCCGGGACAGGCGGCCCAGTACTTC
NA,TRBJ1-1,TRBV6-1,many,CASTGVTEAFF,TGTGCCAGCACAGGGGTCACTGAAGCTTTCTTT
NA,TRBJ1-5,TRBV29-1,few,CSVGLGQNNQPQHF,TGCAGCGTTGGGTTAGGACAGAACAATCAGCCCCAGCATTTT
NA,TRBJ1-2,TRBV5-1,many,CASSARTATYGYTF,TGCGCCAGCAGCGCTCGGACAGCAACCTATGGCTACACCTTC
NA,TRBJ2-7,TRBV29-1,many,CSVEAGFEQYF,TGCAGCGTTGAAGCTGGGTTCGAGCAGTACTTC
NA,TRBJ2-7,TRBV6-2/TRBV6-3,many,CASSKTGRNYEQYF,TGTGCCAGCAGTAAGACCGGGCGAAATTACGAGCAGTACTTC
TRBD2,TRBJ2-6,TRBV12-3/TRBV12-4,NA,CASSRTGTTGANVLTF,TGTGCCAGCAGTAGGACCGGGACTACTGGGGCCAACGTCCTGACTTTC
NA,TRBJ1-2,TRBV7-8,many,CASSLGVGAYGYTF,TGTGCCAGCAGCTTGGGAGTAGGGGCCTATGGCTACACCTTC
NA,TRBJ1-5,TRBV27,NA,CASSEGSTYSNQPQHF,TGTGCCAGCAGTGAGGGATCAACTTATAGCAATCAGCCCCAGCATTTT
NA,TRBJ2-7,TRBV7-9,many,CASSPRTAAYEQYF,TGTGCCAGCAGCCCTCGGACAGCTGCCTACGAGCAGTACTTC
NA,TRBJ1-5,TRBV27,NA,CASSLNRYKPQHF,TGTGCCAGCAGTTTAAACAGATATAAGCCCCAGCATTTT
TRBD1,TRBJ1-2,TRBV20-1,many,CSARGQGYGYTF,TGCAGTGCTAGAGGACAGGGCTATGGCTACACCTTC